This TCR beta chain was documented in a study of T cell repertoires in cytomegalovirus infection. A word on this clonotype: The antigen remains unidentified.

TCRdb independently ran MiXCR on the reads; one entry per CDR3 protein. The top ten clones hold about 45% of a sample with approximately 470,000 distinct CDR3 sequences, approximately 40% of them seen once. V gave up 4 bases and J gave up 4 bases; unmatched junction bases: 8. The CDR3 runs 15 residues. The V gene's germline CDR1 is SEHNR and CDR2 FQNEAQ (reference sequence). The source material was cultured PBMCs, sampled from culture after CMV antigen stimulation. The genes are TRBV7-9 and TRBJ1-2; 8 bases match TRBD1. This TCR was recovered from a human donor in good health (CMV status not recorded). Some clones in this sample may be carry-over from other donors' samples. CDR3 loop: CASSSVSGTGYGYTF. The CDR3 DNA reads TGTGCCAGCAGCTCAGTTTCCGGGACAGGCTATGGCTACACCTTC.